The clone carrying this TCR beta chain was recorded only once. What it binds is not known. The data were taken from a study of T cell repertoires in cytomegalovirus infection. V lost 2 bases and J 1 base, leaving 12 bases between the germline ends. Looked up from germline, CDR1 is SGHKS and CDR2 is YYEKEE (reference sequence). This CDR3 is built from 16 residues. TCRdb reanalysed the reads using MiXCR and keeps one entry per CDR3 protein. The data contain under 70,000 distinct CDR3 sequences, about 33% of them singletons. The sample consisted of PBMCs, sequenced either directly or after in vitro stimulation (not recorded which). The receptor's source is a human donor in good health (CMV status not recorded). Some clones in this sample may be carry-over from other donors' samples. V is TRBV5-5 and J is TRBJ2-2; D unclear. As DNA, the CDR3 is TGTGCCAGCAGCTTAGGACCGACTGGGAACACCGGGGAGCTGTTTTTT. The encoded protein is CASSLGPTGNTGELFF.